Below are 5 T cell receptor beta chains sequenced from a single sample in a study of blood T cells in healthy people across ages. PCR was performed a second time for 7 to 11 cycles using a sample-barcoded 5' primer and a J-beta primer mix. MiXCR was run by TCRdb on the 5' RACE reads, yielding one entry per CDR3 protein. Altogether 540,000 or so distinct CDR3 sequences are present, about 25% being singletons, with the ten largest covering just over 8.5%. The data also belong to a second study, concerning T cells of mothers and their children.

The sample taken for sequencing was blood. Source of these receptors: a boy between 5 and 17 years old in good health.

The CDR3 DNA sequence: TGCAGCGGAAGACTACCCGGGAGTGTTGGAGTTGTAAATGAGCAGTTCTTC. Protein: CSGRLPGSVGVVNEQFF. This chain links TRBV29-1 with TRBJ2-1, with a possible D match to TRBD2 (6 bases). Deletions cut 7 bases from V and 7 bases from J, with 29 bases between. Per germline, CDR1 SQVTM and CDR2 ANQGSEA. The CDR3 is made up of 17 amino acids.

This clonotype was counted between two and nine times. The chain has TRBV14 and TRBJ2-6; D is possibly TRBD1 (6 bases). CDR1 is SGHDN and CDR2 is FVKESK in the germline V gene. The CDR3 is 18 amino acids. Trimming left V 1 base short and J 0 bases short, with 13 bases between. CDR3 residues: CASSQVSGRGSGANVLTF. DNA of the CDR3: TGTGCCAGCAGCCAAGTCAGTGGCAGGGGCTCTGGGGCCAACGTCCTGACTTTC.

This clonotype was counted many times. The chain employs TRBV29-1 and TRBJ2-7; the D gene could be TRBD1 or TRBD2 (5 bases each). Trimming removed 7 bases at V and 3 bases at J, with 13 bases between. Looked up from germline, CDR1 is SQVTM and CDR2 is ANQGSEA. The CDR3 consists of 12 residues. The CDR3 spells CSAEGQGYEQYF. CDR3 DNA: TGCAGCGCCGAGGGGCAGGGCTACGAGCAGTACTTC.

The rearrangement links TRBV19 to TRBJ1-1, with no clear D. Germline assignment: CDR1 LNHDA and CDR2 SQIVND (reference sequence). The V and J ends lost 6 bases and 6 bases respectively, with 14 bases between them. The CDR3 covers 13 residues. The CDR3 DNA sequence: TGTGCCAGTAGCCCTACGGTTGGGGCTGAAGCTTTCTTT. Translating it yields CASSPTVGAEAFF.

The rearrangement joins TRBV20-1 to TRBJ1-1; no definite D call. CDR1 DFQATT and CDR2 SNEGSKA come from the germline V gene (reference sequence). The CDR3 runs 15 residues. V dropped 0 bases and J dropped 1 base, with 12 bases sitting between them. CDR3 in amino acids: CSARDRLKGNTEAFF. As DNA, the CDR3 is TGCAGTGCTAGAGATCGGCTGAAAGGGAACACTGAAGCTTTCTTT.